This T cell receptor beta chain was documented in a study of T cells expressing NK-cell markers. Study information: Sorted CD3+CD56-NKG2C+, CD3+CD56+NKG2C- and CD3+CD56+NKG2C+ T cells were the source of the TCR beta repertoires.

CDR3 size: 17 residues. Looked up from germline, CDR1 is SGHVS and CDR2 is FQNEAQ. Production of TCR beta cDNA relied on 5'RACE template switching with UMIs. With the 5' RACE reads reprocessed, TCRdb shows one record per CDR3 protein and no DNA. The sample has around 14,000 distinct CDR3 sequences. The clonotype originates from a man aged 18 to 69 in good health. Source material: blood T cells: a sorted CD56 or NKG2C T cell subset, CD4+ or CD8+ T cells, or bulk PBMC T cells (not recorded which). The chain uses TRBV7-8 and TRBJ2-2; the TCRdb D gene call, TRBD2, has no DNA to confirm it. CDR3 region: CASSLVSTPAETGELFF.